This T cell receptor beta chain is from a study of Tregs in tolerant kidney transplant recipients. General study points: Tregs expanded with activated donor B cells seemed most donor-specific.

Germline loops: CDR1 LNHNV, CDR2 YYDKDF (reference sequence). V shed 3 bases and J shed 5 bases, with 13 bases lying between them. The CDR3 is 15 amino acids. Using immunoSEQ multiplex PCR, the repertoire was profiled, and TCRdb retains in-frame clones only, with some absent. The sample shows 110,000 or so clones, roughly nine tenths of them seen only once. Thawed PBMCs were FACS-sorted into unstimulated CD4+CD25+CD127- regulatory T cells, CD4+CD25- non-regulatory cells, CD4 and CD8 cells. This clone has a single count. What it recognizes is unknown. The sequenced material came from CD4+ T cells from blood. The source is a human donor in good health. The chain recombines TRBV15 with TRBJ2-2; D may be TRBD1 (5 bases). In DNA form, the CDR3 reads TGTGCCACCAGCAGGGACAACTCTGGAACCGGGGAGCTGTTTTTT. This codes for CATSRDNSGTGELFF.